The rows below give T cell receptor beta chains drawn from one sample of a study of shared clonotypes between healthy human individuals. Sequencing used immunoSEQ multiplex PCR; TCRdb keeps in-frame clones, though not all of them. The repertoire holds about 730,000 clones, with 72% as singletons. The specimen was memory CD4+ T cells sorted from blood. The source is a woman aged 30 to 39 in good health. Each CDR3 is given with its conserved first and last residue. Fields, in order: clone size, V gene, J gene, D gene, CDR3 protein, CDR3 DNA. D genes are given only for firm matches. Expanded clones are given a class, and other clones once, few, many or no size at all.

clone size: .; V gene: TRBV7-9; J gene: TRBJ1-2; D gene: TRBD1; CDR3 protein: CASPHPGQGGYGYTF; CDR3 DNA: TGTGCCAGTCCGCACCCGGGACAGGGCGGGTATGGCTACACCTTC
clone size: .; V gene: TRBV5-6; J gene: TRBJ2-7; D gene: TRBD1; CDR3 protein: CASSLGDRVYEQYF; CDR3 DNA: TGTGCCAGCAGCTTGGGGGACAGGGTTTACGAGCAGTACTTC
clone size: .; V gene: TRBV7-9; J gene: TRBJ2-1; D gene: .; CDR3 protein: CASSPRGSSYNEQFF; CDR3 DNA: TGTGCCAGCAGCCCCAGAGGCAGCTCCTACAATGAGCAGTTCTTC
clone size: .; V gene: TRBV7-9; J gene: TRBJ2-5; D gene: .; CDR3 protein: CASSLENRQETQYF; CDR3 DNA: TGTGCCAGCAGCTTAGAAAATAGGCAAGAGACCCAGTACTTC
clone size: .; V gene: TRBV20-1; J gene: TRBJ1-2; D gene: .; CDR3 protein: CSAPSAVSTTF; CDR3 DNA: TGCAGTGCCCCTTCAGCCGTTTCCACCACCTTC
clone size: .; V gene: TRBV18; J gene: TRBJ1-1; D gene: .; CDR3 protein: CASSQQRTGEAFF; CDR3 DNA: TGTGCCAGCTCCCAACAGCGAACAGGGGAAGCTTTCTTT
clone size: .; V gene: TRBV11-2; J gene: TRBJ2-1; D gene: .; CDR3 protein: CASSLDLGREQFF; CDR3 DNA: TGTGCCAGCAGCTTAGATCTGGGGCGGGAGCAGTTCTTC
clone size: .; V gene: TRBV19; J gene: TRBJ2-2; D gene: TRBD2; CDR3 protein: CASRGLAANTGELFF; CDR3 DNA: TGTGCCAGTAGAGGACTAGCGGCGAACACCGGGGAGCTGTTTTTT
clone size: .; V gene: TRBV11-2; J gene: TRBJ2-7; D gene: TRBD2; CDR3 protein: CASGTTTTPYEQYF; CDR3 DNA: TGTGCCAGCGGGACTACCACCACACCCTACGAGCAGTACTTC
clone size: .; V gene: TRBV7-9; J gene: TRBJ2-1; D gene: .; CDR3 protein: CASSLAGAYNEQFF; CDR3 DNA: TGTGCCAGCAGCTTAGCCGGGGCCTACAATGAGCAGTTCTTC
clone size: .; V gene: TRBV28; J gene: TRBJ1-2; D gene: .; CDR3 protein: CASSLLWTNYGYTF; CDR3 DNA: TGTGCCAGCAGTTTATTGTGGACTAACTATGGCTACACCTTC
clone size: .; V gene: TRBV30; J gene: TRBJ1-5; D gene: .; CDR3 protein: CAWSGGLHNQPQHF; CDR3 DNA: TGTGCCTGGAGTGGCGGACTCCACAATCAGCCCCAGCATTTT
clone size: .; V gene: TRBV10-3; J gene: TRBJ1-1; D gene: TRBD1; CDR3 protein: CAIKGQGNTEAFF; CDR3 DNA: TGTGCCATCAAAGGACAGGGGAACACTGAAGCTTTCTTT
clone size: .; V gene: TRBV5-6; J gene: TRBJ1-2; D gene: .; CDR3 protein: CASSLYPETSYGYTF; CDR3 DNA: TGTGCCAGCAGCTTGTATCCGGAGACCAGTTATGGCTACACCTTC
clone size: .; V gene: TRBV5-1; J gene: TRBJ2-3; D gene: .; CDR3 protein: CASTRPDTDTQYF; CDR3 DNA: TGCGCCAGCACGAGGCCAGACACAGATACGCAGTATTTT
clone size: .; V gene: TRBV10-3; J gene: TRBJ2-3; D gene: TRBD1; CDR3 protein: CAISEPQTGNADTQYF; CDR3 DNA: TGTGCCATCAGTGAGCCCCAGACAGGGAACGCAGATACGCAGTATTTT
clone size: .; V gene: TRBV5-6; J gene: TRBJ1-1; D gene: .; CDR3 protein: CASGISGVNTEAFF; CDR3 DNA: TGTGCCAGCGGGATATCGGGAGTTAACACTGAAGCTTTCTTT
clone size: .; V gene: TRBV9; J gene: TRBJ2-6; D gene: .; CDR3 protein: CASSPIQRANVLTF; CDR3 DNA: TGTGCCAGCAGCCCAATTCAGCGGGCCAACGTCCTGACTTTC
clone size: .; V gene: TRBV7-9; J gene: TRBJ1-2; D gene: TRBD1; CDR3 protein: CASSSLAGQGVLGGYTF; CDR3 DNA: TGTGCCAGCAGCTCCCTCGCGGGACAGGGGGTATTAGGTGGCTACACCTTC
clone size: once; V gene: TRBV7-3; J gene: TRBJ2-7; D gene: .; CDR3 protein: CASSPPLGFTYEQYF; CDR3 DNA: TGTGCCAGCAGCCCCCCCCTTGGGTTTACCTACGAGCAGTACTTC
clone size: .; V gene: TRBV5-6; J gene: TRBJ1-2; D gene: TRBD1; CDR3 protein: CASSVGQLSNYGYTF; CDR3 DNA: TGTGCCAGCAGCGTGGGACAGCTCTCTAACTATGGCTACACCTTC
clone size: .; V gene: TRBV27; J gene: TRBJ1-2; D gene: TRBD1; CDR3 protein: CASSWDSDLNYGYTF; CDR3 DNA: TGTGCCAGCAGTTGGGACAGTGATTTAAACTATGGCTACACCTTC
clone size: few; V gene: TRBV18; J gene: TRBJ2-2; D gene: .; CDR3 protein: CASSPWETGELFF; CDR3 DNA: TGTGCCAGCTCACCATGGGAGACCGGGGAGCTGTTTTTT
clone size: .; V gene: TRBV4-1; J gene: TRBJ2-6; D gene: TRBD1; CDR3 protein: CASSPTRDRGRSGAGANVLTF; CDR3 DNA: TGCGCCAGCAGCCCAACCCGGGACAGGGGGAGGTCGGGAGCTGGGGCCAACGTCCTGACTTTC
clone size: .; V gene: TRBV18; J gene: TRBJ1-1; D gene: .; CDR3 protein: CASSPAGGMRTEAFF; CDR3 DNA: TGTGCCAGCTCACCAGCGGGGGGAATGAGGACTGAAGCTTTCTTT
clone size: .; V gene: TRBV28; J gene: TRBJ2-7; D gene: .; CDR3 protein: CASSLGAEQYF; CDR3 DNA: TGTGCCAGCAGTCTGGGGGCCGAGCAGTACTTC
clone size: .; V gene: TRBV2; J gene: TRBJ2-3; D gene: .; CDR3 protein: CASREWASTDTQYF; CDR3 DNA: TGTGCCAGCAGGGAGTGGGCGAGCACAGATACGCAGTATTTT
clone size: .; V gene: TRBV11-2; J gene: TRBJ2-1; D gene: .; CDR3 protein: CASSFRGGGDNEQFF; CDR3 DNA: TGTGCCAGCAGCTTTCGCGGCGGCGGGGACAATGAGCAGTTCTTC
clone size: .; V gene: TRBV10-1; J gene: TRBJ1-2; D gene: .; CDR3 protein: CASSEGFNYGYTF; CDR3 DNA: TGCGCCAGCAGTGAAGGGTTTAACTATGGCTACACCTTC
clone size: .; V gene: TRBV29-1; J gene: TRBJ2-7; D gene: .; CDR3 protein: CSAAPEQYF; CDR3 DNA: TGCAGCGCCGCTCCCGAGCAGTACTTC